This T cell receptor beta chain appears in the sequencing data of a study of OX40 agonist ivuxolimab in advanced cancers. The CDR3 spans 15 residues. Germline V gene sequence: CDR1 SGHAT, CDR2 FQDESV (reference sequence). Trimming shortened V by 8 bases and J by 2 bases, and 15 bases separated the two germline ends. The repertoire was sequenced with immunoSEQ multiplex PCR; TCRdb's copy has only in-frame clones and lacks some. The sample has around 68,000 clones; about nine tenths are singletons. The source material was CD4+ or CD8+ T cells sorted from blood, sampled in a trial of the OX40 agonist ivuxolimab. V and J are TRBV11-1 and TRBJ2-2; no clear D. The receptor was isolated from an adult with an advanced solid tumor such as melanoma, head and neck, liver or kidney cancer. The CDR3 loop reads CASYNPGENTGELFF. CDR3 nucleotides: TGTGCCAGCTACAACCCGGGCGAAAACACCGGGGAGCTGTTTTTT.